This T cell receptor beta chain appears in the sequencing data of a study of cytomegalovirus exposure and HLA in healthy donors. Study-level results: Confirmation in vitro established that a few CMV-associated chains were specific for CMV antigens. Rarity held for most TCR sequences, but there were some public TCRs that occurred in many donors.

CDR1 and CDR2 (germline): MGHDK, SYGVNS. V gave up 3 bases and J gave up 1 base, with 9 bases separating them. The CDR3 runs 14 residues. This clone was counted a single time. Its matching antigen is unknown. Assay used: immunoSEQ multiplex PCR; TCRdb lists only in-frame clones, some missing. The table has roughly 120,000 clones, about nine tenths seen once. The clonotype was recovered from a man younger than 35 in good health and CMV-seronegative. Input material: PBMCs. The gene calls are TRBV25-1 and TRBJ1-1, with D unresolved. The CDR3 region is CASSDTYTNTEAFF. Here the CDR3 DNA reads TGTGCCAGCAGTGATACGTACACGAACACTGAAGCTTTCTTT.